This is a list of T cell receptor beta chains from one sample in a study of response to subunit inactivated influenza vaccine. Via MiXCR, TCRdb re-called the RT-PCR reads, giving one row per CDR3 protein. The data contain 630,000 or so distinct CDR3 sequences, 15% to 18% of them singletons. Source: PBMCs from blood, taken approximately 13 days after vaccination. Source of these receptors: a middle-aged man who received an inactivated influenza vaccine. CDR3s include the opening cysteine and the closing phenylalanine or tryptophan. D genes are given only for firm matches. Rows give clone size only sometimes, using once, few, many, or a class for an expanded clone.

D	length	size	V	J	DNA	CDR3
NA	15	NA	TRBV28	TRBJ2-3	TGTGCCAGCAGTCCTCTCGGAAAGGGTACAGATACGCAGTATTTT	CASSPLGKGTDTQYF
NA	14	NA	TRBV5-1	TRBJ2-1	TGCGCCAGCAGCTTGGATGGCAGGGATGGGGAGCAGTTCTTC	CASSLDGRDGEQFF
TRBD1	14	NA	TRBV6-1	TRBJ1-6	TGTGCCAGCAGGGGGACAGGGGCTCGCACACCCCTCCACTTT	CASRGTGARTPLHF
TRBD2	14	NA	TRBV2	TRBJ2-7	TGTGCCACCTGGCGGGGCGGGAGCTCCTACGAGCAGTACTTC	CATWRGGSSYEQYF
TRBD1	16	NA	TRBV7-9	TRBJ2-3	TGTGCCAGCAGCGAACTGGACAGGGGAGGAACAGATACGCAGTATTTT	CASSELDRGGTDTQYF
NA	15	many	TRBV4-3	TRBJ2-1	TGTGCCAGCAGTTTAGCGCCGAGCTCCTACAATGAGCAGTTCTTC	CASSLAPSSYNEQFF
NA	15	NA	TRBV30	TRBJ2-1	TGTGCCTGGGGGGTGGGAGCGCCCGAATACAATGAGCAGTTCTTC	CAWGVGAPEYNEQFF
NA	15	few	TRBV7-6	TRBJ1-4	TGTGCCAGCACTCCTGGGGCTACAACTAATGAAAAACTGTTTTTT	CASTPGATTNEKLFF
NA	16	few	TRBV28	TRBJ1-3	TGTGCCAGCAGTCTATACTGGACGGACTCTGGAAACACCATATATTTT	CASSLYWTDSGNTIYF
TRBD1	19	once	TRBV29-1	TRBJ1-5	TGCAGCGTAGGGGACAGGGGAAAGGGGGGAGTCTATAGCAATCAGCCCCAGCATTTT	CSVGDRGKGGVYSNQPQHF
NA	17	many	TRBV29-1	TRBJ1-3	TGCAGCGTGGGAGGACTAGAGAGGGACCGCTCTGGAAACACCATATATTTT	CSVGGLERDRSGNTIYF
NA	13	NA	TRBV15	TRBJ2-7	TGTGCCACCAGCACTACTAGCAATAGCGAGCAGTACTTC	CATSTTSNSEQYF
NA	16	NA	TRBV5-1	TRBJ1-3	TGCGCCAGCAGCTTGGAGGGCAGAGGCTCTGGAAACACCATATATTTT	CASSLEGRGSGNTIYF
NA	13	few	TRBV27	TRBJ1-2	TGTGCCAGCTTTCGGACATCGAACTATGGCTACACCTTC	CASFRTSNYGYTF
TRBD2	18	few	TRBV12-3/TRBV12-4	TRBJ2-3	TGTGCCAGCAGTCCGGGACTAGCGGGAGGGCCGTTCGCAGATACGCAGTATTTT	CASSPGLAGGPFADTQYF
TRBD2	16	NA	TRBV20-1	TRBJ2-3	TGCAGTGCTACTCACCCAGCGGGGGGAGTCGGAGATACGCAGTATTTT	CSATHPAGGVGDTQYF
TRBD2	14	NA	TRBV30	TRBJ2-7	TGTGCCTGTGTGCTAAGCGGGGGGGTAAGCGAGCAGTACTTC	CACVLSGGVSEQYF
NA	14	few	TRBV29-1	TRBJ2-7	TGCAGCGTTGATCCCCGCGGGACGGGCAACGAGCAGTACTTC	CSVDPRGTGNEQYF
TRBD1	15	few	TRBV7-9	TRBJ2-5	TGTGCCAGCAGCTTAACTCTCAGGGGGCAAGAGACCCAGTACTTC	CASSLTLRGQETQYF
TRBD2	16	few	TRBV9	TRBJ2-2	TGTGCTAGCAGCGCAACTAGCGGGAGACGAACCGGGGAGCTGTTTTTT	CASSATSGRRTGELFF
NA	16	few	TRBV7-6	TRBJ2-5	TGTGCCAGCAGCTTAGCCGGTTGGGGCGCGGGAGAGACCCAGTACTTC	CASSLAGWGAGETQYF
NA	19	NA	TRBV7-2	TRBJ2-5	TGTGCCAGCAGCTTAGCGCGTTGGGAGCCGGGGCGCGTCCAAGAGACCCAGTACTTC	CASSLARWEPGRVQETQYF
NA	16	few	TRBV10-3	TRBJ2-5	TGTGCCATCAGCAAATTCCGGGACACACGGGGTGAGACCCAGTACTTC	CAISKFRDTRGETQYF
TRBD1	16	few	TRBV6-1	TRBJ2-7	TGTGCCAGCAGTAAAACCTCGGGACAGGGGGGCTACGAGCAGTACTTC	CASSKTSGQGGYEQYF
NA	13	few	TRBV24-1	TRBJ2-1	TGTGCCACCAGCACGGACACATCCAATGAGCAGTTCTTC	CATSTDTSNEQFF
NA	13	many	TRBV29-1	TRBJ2-5	TGCAGCGTTGCCGTCACCCTCCGGGAGACCCAGTACTTC	CSVAVTLRETQYF
TRBD2	14	few	TRBV19	TRBJ2-7	TGTGCCAGTAGTATGGCGGGGGGAACCTACGAGCAGTACTTC	CASSMAGGTYEQYF
TRBD2	19	NA	TRBV4-3	TRBJ2-2	TGCGCCAGCAGCCAAGAGCCCCGTACTAGCGGGGGTTACACCGGGGAGCTGTTTTTT	CASSQEPRTSGGYTGELFF
NA	12	NA	TRBV6-5	TRBJ2-5	TGTGCCAGCAGTACAGGGTTACGGGCCCAGTACTTC	CASSTGLRAQYF
TRBD2	20	NA	TRBV5-1	TRBJ2-1	TGCGCCAGCAGCTTGCCCCTTGGACTAGCGGGAGGAGGAAGGTACAATGAGCAGTTCTTC	CASSLPLGLAGGGRYNEQFF
TRBD2	15	NA	TRBV11-3	TRBJ2-3	TGTGCCAGCAGCCCCGGACTAGCGGGGGGTTATACGCAGTATTTT	CASSPGLAGGYTQYF
TRBD1	16	NA	TRBV7-3	TRBJ2-1	TGTGCCAGCAGCCCTGCTCGACAGGGGGTCCACAATGAGCAGTTCTTC	CASSPARQGVHNEQFF
TRBD2	15	few	TRBV20-1	TRBJ2-3	TGCAGTGCCAGGACTAGCCGGCGCATCACAGATACGCAGTATTTT	CSARTSRRITDTQYF
TRBD1	15	NA	TRBV20-1	TRBJ2-2	TGCAGTGCTGCAGGGGGACCGAAACGGTCCGGGGAGCTGTTTTTT	CSAAGGPKRSGELFF
TRBD1	14	many	TRBV12-3/TRBV12-4	TRBJ2-7	TGTGCCAGCAGTGCGGGGACAGGGGGGTACGAGCAGTACTTC	CASSAGTGGYEQYF
TRBD2	15	NA	TRBV29-1	TRBJ2-1	TGCAGCGTTGACCTGACTAGCGGGAAGGTTAATGAGCAGTTCTTC	CSVDLTSGKVNEQFF
NA	15	NA	TRBV3-1	TRBJ2-7	TGTGCCAGCAGCTCAAAACTAGGGATCTCCTACGAGCAGTACTTC	CASSSKLGISYEQYF
NA	15	few	TRBV5-1	TRBJ1-5	TGCGCCAGCAGCCCGGGGGGGCTCTCAGCCCAGCCCCAGCATTTT	CASSPGGLSAQPQHF
NA	15	few	TRBV7-9	TRBJ2-2	TGTGCCAGCAGCCCTTGGTCCATGGGGACCGGGGAGCTGTTTTTT	CASSPWSMGTGELFF
TRBD1	16	NA	TRBV4-1	TRBJ2-7	TGCGCCAGCAGCCAAGACTGGAGACAGGGTATCTACGAGCAGTACTTC	CASSQDWRQGIYEQYF
NA	13	NA	TRBV20-1	TRBJ2-2	TGCAGTGCTAGGGGGCAGGCCACCGGGGAGCTGTTTTTT	CSARGQATGELFF